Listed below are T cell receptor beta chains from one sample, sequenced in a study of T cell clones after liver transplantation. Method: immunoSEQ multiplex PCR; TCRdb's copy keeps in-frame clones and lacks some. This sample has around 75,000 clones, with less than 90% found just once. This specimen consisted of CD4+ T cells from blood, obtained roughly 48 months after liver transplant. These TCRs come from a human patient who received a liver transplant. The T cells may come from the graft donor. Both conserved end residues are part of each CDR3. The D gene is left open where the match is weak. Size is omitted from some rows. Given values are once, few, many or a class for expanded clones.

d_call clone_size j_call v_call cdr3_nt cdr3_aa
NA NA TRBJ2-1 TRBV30 TGTGCCTGGAGTCGTGGGAGGTCCTACAATGAGCAGTTCTTC CAWSRGRSYNEQFF
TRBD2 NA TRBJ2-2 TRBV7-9 TGTGCCAGCAGCCGGACTAGCGGAGCTAACACCGGGGAGCTGTTTTTT CASSRTSGANTGELFF
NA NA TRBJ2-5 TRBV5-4 TGTGCCAGCAGCTTTCTGTCGGAGGGGGAGACCCAGTACTTC CASSFLSEGETQYF
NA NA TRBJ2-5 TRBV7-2 TGTGCCAGCAGCTTGGGAGGGGGACATCAAGAGACCCAGTACTTC CASSLGGGHQETQYF
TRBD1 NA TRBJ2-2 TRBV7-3 TGTGCCAGCAGCCGGGACAGAGACACCGGGGAGCTGTTTTTT CASSRDRDTGELFF
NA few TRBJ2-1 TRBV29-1 TGCAGCGGATCCGGGGCCAATGAGCAGTTCTTC CSGSGANEQFF
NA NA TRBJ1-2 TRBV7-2 TGTGCCAGCAGCCGTGATCCCGGAGACGGAAAGACCTATGGCTACACCTTC CASSRDPGDGKTYGYTF
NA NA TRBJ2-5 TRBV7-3 TGTGCCAGCAGCCCCGGGGGCGGGGAGACCCAGTACTTC CASSPGGGETQYF
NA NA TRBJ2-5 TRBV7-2 TGTGCCAGCAGCCCTCACCCGGGGGTGCTAGCAAGTCAAGAGACCCAGTACTTC CASSPHPGVLASQETQYF
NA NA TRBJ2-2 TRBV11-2 TGTGCCAGCAGCCGCGGGATCAACACCGGGGAGCTGTTTTTT CASSRGINTGELFF
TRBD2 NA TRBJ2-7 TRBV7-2 TGTGCCAGCAGGGGGGGAGGGAACGAGCAGTACTTC CASRGGGNEQYF
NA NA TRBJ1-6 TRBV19 TGTGCCAGTAGTAGGCAGAGTTATAATTCACCCCTCCACTTT CASSRQSYNSPLHF
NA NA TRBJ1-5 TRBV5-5 TGTGCCAGCAGCCGTTTAGATACAGGGCTCGGTCAGCCCCAGCATTTT CASSRLDTGLGQPQHF
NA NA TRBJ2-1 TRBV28 TGTGCCAGCAATTCTGGCTCCTACAATGAGCAGTTCTTC CASNSGSYNEQFF